This T cell receptor beta chain came from a study of T cell responses to AZD1222 COVID-19 vaccine. Trimming took 1 base from V and 9 from J, leaving 9 bases between them. Germline V gene data show CDR1 as KGHSY and CDR2 as FQNENV. The CDR3 contains 12 residues. On this clone itself: The antigen is undetermined.

The protocol was immunoSEQ multiplex PCR, while the TCRdb copy is restricted to in-frame clones and leaves out a portion. The data show about 150,000 clones, with 89% seen just once and about 5% held by the top ten. Study-level points and caveats: Donors, mostly white British, included more females; clonal diversity was possibly underestimated. AZD1222 recipients seropositive at baseline numbered only 5 to 7.

The gene calls are TRBV16 and TRBJ1-1; no reliable D call. The TCR was taken from an adult in good health. This specimen consisted of peripheral blood, obtained on day 0 of AZD1222 vaccination. CDR3 sequence: CASSQYVSKAFF. The CDR3 nucleotides read TGTGCCAGCAGCCAATACGTTTCCAAAGCTTTCTTT.